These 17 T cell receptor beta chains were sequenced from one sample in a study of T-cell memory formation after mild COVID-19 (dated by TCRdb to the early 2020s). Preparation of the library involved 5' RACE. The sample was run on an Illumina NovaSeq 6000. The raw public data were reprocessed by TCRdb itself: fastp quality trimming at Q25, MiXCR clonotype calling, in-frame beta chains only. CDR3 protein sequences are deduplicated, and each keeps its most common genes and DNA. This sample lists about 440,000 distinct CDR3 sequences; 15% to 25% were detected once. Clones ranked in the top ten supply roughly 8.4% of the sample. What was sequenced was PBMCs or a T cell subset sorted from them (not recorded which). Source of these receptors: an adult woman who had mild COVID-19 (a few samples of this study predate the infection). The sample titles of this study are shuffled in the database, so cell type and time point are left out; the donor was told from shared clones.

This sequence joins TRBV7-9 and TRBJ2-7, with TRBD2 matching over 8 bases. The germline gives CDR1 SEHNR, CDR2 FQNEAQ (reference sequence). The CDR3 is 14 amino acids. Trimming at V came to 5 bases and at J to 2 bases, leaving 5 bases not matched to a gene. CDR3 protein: CASSPTSGPYEQYF. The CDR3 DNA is TGTGCCAGCAGCCCTACTAGCGGACCCTACGAGCAGTACTTC.

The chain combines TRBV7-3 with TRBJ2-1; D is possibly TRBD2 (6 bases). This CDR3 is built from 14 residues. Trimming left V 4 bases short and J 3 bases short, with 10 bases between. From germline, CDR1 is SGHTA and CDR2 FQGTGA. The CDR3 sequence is CASSSWRDYNEQFF. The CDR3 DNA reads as TGTGCCAGCAGCTCCTGGCGGGACTACAATGAGCAGTTCTTC.

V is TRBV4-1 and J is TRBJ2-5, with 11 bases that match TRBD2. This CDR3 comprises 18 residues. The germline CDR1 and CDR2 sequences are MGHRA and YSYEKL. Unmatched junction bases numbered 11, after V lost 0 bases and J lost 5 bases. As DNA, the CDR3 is TGCGCCAGCAGCCAAGATCCGCTAGCGGGGGGCCGGTGGGAGACCCAGTACTTC. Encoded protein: CASSQDPLAGGRWETQYF.

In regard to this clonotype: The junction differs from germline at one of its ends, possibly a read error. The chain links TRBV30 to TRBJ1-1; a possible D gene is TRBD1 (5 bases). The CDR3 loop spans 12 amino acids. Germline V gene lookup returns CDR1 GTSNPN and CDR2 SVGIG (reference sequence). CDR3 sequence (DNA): TGTGCCTGGACCCCAGGGAACGCTGAAGCTTTCTTT. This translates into CAWTPGNAEAFF.

This chain's CDR3 is CASRVSVDTEAFF. The CDR3 DNA reads TGTGCCAGCAGGGTCTCTGTGGACACTGAAGCTTTCTTT. The gene calls are TRBV7-3 and TRBJ1-1, with D hard to call. From germline, CDR1 is SGHTA and CDR2 FQGTGA. This CDR3 contains 13 residues. Trimming shortened V by 6 bases and J by 3 bases, and 11 bases separated the two germline ends.

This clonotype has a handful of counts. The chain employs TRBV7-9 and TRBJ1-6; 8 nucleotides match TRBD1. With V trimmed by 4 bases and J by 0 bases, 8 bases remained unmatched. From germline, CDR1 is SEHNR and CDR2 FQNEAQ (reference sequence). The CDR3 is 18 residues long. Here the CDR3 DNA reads TGTGCCAGCAGCTCGTCGGACAGGGTGAGCTCCTATAATTCACCCCTCCACTTT. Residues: CASSSSDRVSSYNSPLHF.

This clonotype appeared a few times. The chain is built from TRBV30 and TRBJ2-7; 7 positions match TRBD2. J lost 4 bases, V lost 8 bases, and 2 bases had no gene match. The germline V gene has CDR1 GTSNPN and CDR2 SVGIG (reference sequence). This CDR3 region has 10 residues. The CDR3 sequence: CAGGEYEQYF. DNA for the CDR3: TGTGCCGGGGGGGAGTACGAGCAGTACTTC.

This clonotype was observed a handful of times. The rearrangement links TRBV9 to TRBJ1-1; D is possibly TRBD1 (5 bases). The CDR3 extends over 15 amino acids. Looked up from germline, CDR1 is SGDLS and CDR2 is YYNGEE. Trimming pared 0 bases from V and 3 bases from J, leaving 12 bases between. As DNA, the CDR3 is TGTGCCAGCAGCGTAGCTGCAGGGAAAGACACTGAAGCTTTCTTT. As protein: CASSVAAGKDTEAFF.

CDR3 in amino acids: CASSAQGAVPEAFF. Written as DNA, the CDR3 is TGTGCCAGCAGCGCTCAGGGGGCAGTCCCTGAAGCTTTCTTT. J is TRBJ1-1 and V is TRBV9; 8 nucleotides agree with TRBD1. The V segment lost 3 bases and the J segment 6 bases; nucleotides outside the gene matches: 7. This CDR3 has 14 amino acids. The germline V gene has CDR1 SGDLS and CDR2 YYNGEE. The variable domain in full, with the rest retrieved from reference TRBV9 and TRBJ1-1, is DSGVTQTPKHLITATGQRVTLRCSPRSGDLSVYWYQQSLDQGLQFLIQYYNGEERAKGNILERFSAQQFPDLHSELNLSSLELGDSALYFCASSAQGAVPEAFFGQGTRLTVV.

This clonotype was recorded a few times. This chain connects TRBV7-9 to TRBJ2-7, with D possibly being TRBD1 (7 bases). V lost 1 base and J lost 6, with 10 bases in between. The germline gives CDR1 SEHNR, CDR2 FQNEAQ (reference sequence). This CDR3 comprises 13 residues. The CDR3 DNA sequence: TGTGCCAGCAGCTTAGTGGAGGGGGCCGAGCAGTACTTC. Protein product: CASSLVEGAEQYF.

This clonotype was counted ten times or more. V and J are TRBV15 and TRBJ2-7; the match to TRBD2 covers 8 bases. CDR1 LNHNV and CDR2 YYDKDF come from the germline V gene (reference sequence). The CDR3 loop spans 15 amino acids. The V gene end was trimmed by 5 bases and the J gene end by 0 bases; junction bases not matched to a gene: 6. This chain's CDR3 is CATSGPGTSSYEQYF. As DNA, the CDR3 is TGTGCCACCAGCGGCCCCGGGACTAGCTCCTACGAGCAGTACTTC.

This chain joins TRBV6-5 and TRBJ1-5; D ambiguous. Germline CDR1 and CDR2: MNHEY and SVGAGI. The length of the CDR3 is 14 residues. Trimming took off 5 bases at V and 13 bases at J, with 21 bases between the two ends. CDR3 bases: TGTGCCAGCAGTCAAGGGCCGTATGGGTTGGGACAGCATTTT. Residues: CASSQGPYGLGQHF.

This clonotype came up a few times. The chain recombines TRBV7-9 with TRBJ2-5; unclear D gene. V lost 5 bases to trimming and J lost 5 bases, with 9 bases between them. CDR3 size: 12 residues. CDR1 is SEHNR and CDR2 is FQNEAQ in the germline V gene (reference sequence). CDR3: CASSPTAETQYF. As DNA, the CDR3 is TGTGCCAGCAGCCCAACAGCGGAGACCCAGTACTTC.

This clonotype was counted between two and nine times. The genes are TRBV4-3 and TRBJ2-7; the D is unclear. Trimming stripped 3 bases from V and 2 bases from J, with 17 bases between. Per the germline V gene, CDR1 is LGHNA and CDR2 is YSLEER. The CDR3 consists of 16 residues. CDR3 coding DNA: TGCGCCAGCAGCCAGTCGGTGGGGTCCTACACCTACGAGCAGTACTTC. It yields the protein CASSQSVGSYTYEQYF.

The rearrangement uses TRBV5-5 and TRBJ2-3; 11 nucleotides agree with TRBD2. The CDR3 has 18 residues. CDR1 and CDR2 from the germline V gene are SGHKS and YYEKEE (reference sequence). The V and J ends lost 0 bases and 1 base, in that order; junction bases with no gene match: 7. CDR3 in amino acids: CASSLVASGGFRTDTQYF. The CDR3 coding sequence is TGTGCCAGCAGCTTGGTGGCTAGCGGGGGGTTTCGCACAGATACGCAGTATTTT.

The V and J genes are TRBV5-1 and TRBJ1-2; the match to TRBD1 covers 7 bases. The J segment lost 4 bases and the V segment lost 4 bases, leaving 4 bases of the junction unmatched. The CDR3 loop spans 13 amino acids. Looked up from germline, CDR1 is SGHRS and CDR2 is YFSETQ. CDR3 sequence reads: CASSTGTVYGYTF. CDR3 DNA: TGCGCCAGCAGCACCGGGACAGTCTATGGCTACACCTTC.

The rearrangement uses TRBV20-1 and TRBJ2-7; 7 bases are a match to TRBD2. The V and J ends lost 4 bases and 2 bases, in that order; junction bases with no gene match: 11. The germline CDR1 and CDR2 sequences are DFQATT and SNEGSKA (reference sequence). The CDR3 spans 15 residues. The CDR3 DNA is TGCAGTGCTACACTAGCTTCTAGCGGCACCTACGAGCAGTACTTC. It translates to CSATLASSGTYEQYF.